Described below is a single T cell receptor beta chain sequence and its context. Trimming cost V 7 bases and J 0 bases, with 13 bases left between them. Germline assignment: CDR1 MDHEN and CDR2 SYDVKM. The CDR3 spans 15 residues. The data belong to a study of blood T cell repertoires in COVID-19. Study summary: The United States, Italy and Spain provided the acute and convalescent COVID-19 samples. T cells, B-cell-depleted T cells, or PBMCs provided the cDNA or gDNA that served as material.

Methods used by the authors: Counts of nucleated cells, estimated from reference gene primer amplification, were obtained. Profiling relied on immunoSEQ multiplex PCR, and the TCRdb table lists in-frame clones only, not all of them. V, J and clone size were drawn from that table, and D and trimming were deduced from the DNA. The profile covers 200,000 to 250,000 clones, with roughly four fifths appearing a single time and around 1.9% taken by the ten largest. Material: peripheral blood. The clonotype was recovered from a woman aged 80 or older with acute or convalescent COVID-19. The chain couples TRBV28 to TRBJ1-3; D remains ambiguous. The CDR3 DNA is TGTGCCAGCACCATGGGCTATATCTCTGGAAACACCATATATTTT. Residues: CASTMGYISGNTIYF.